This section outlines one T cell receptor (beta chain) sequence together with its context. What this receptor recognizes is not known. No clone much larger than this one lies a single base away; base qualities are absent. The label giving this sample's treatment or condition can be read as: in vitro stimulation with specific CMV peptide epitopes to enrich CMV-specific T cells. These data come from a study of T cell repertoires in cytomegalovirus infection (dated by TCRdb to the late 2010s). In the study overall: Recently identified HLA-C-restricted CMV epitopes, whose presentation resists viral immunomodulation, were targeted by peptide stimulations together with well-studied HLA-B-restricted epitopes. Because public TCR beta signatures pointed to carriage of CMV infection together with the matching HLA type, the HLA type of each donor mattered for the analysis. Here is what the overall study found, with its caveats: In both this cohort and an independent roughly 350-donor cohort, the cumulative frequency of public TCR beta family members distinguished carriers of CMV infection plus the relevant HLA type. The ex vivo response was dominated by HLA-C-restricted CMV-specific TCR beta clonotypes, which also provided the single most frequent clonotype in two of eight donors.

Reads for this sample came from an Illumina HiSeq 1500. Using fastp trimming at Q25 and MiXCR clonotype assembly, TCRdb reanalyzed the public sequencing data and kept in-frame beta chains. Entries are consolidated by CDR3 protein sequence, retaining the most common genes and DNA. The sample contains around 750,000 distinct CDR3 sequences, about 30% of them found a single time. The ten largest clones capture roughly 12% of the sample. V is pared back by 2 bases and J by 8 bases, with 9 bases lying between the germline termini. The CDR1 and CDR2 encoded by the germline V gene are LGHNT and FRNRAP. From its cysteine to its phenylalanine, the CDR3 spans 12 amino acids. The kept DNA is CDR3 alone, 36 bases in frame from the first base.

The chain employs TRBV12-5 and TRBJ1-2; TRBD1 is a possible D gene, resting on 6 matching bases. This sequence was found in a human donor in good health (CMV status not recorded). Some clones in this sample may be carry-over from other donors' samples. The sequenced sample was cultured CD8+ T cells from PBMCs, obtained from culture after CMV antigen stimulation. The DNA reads TGTGCTAGTGGTTTGACAGGGAGAGGCTACACCTTC. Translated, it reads CASGLTGRGYTF.